This T cell receptor (beta chain) was profiled in a study of post-analysis software for immune sequencing data. Study results and caveats: Samples made in the same batch grouped tightly together by F measure. Controls significantly exceeded multiple sclerosis patients in normalized Chao1 diversity.

Worth noting for this clonotype: Its antigen is currently unknown.

Prepared libraries of TCR beta cDNA carried unique molecular identifiers. Starting from roughly 1 to 10 million T cells, the study yielded 450,000 to 500,000 cDNA molecules. A single record per CDR3 protein comes from TCRdb applying MiXCR to the PCR reads. The sample has 650,000 to 850,000 distinct CDR3 sequences, approximately 53% seen once. The sequence derives from a girl aged 10-17 years with multiple sclerosis. Specimen: blood.

In DNA form, the CDR3 reads TGTGCCAGCAGCTACACTAGCGGACACAATGAGCAGTTCTTC. Protein product: CASSYTSGHNEQFF. The chain couples TRBV7-8 to TRBJ2-1, with TRBD2 matching over 8 bases. The V gene's germline CDR1 is SGHVS and CDR2 FQNEAQ. This CDR3 region has 14 residues. V gave up 4 bases and J gave up 5 bases; unmatched junction bases: 4. Combining the CDR3 with reference TRBV7-8 and TRBJ2-1 gives the whole variable domain GAGVSQSPRYKVAKRGQDVALRCDPISGHVSLFWYQQALGQGPEFLTYFQNEAQLDKSGLPSDRFFAERPEGSVSTLKIQRTQQEDSAVYLCASSYTSGHNEQFFGPGTRLTVL.